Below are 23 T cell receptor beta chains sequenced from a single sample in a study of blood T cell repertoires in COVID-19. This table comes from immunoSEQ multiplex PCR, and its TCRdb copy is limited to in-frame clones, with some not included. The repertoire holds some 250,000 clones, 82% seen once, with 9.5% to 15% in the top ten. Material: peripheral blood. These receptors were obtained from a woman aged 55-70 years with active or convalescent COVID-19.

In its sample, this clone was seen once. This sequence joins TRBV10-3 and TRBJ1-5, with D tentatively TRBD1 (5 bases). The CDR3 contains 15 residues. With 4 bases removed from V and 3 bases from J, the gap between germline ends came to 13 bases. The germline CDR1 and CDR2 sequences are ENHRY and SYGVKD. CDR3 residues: CAISVRGGFNQPQHF. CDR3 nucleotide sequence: TGTGCCATCAGTGTCCGGGGGGGATTCAATCAGCCCCAGCATTTT.

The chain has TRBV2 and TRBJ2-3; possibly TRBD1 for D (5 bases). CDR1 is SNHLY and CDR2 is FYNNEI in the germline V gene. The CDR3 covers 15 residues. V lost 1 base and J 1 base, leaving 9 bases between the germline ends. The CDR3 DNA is TGTGCCAGCAGTGAAGAGGGGCTTCGCACAGATACGCAGTATTTT. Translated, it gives CASSEEGLRTDTQYF.

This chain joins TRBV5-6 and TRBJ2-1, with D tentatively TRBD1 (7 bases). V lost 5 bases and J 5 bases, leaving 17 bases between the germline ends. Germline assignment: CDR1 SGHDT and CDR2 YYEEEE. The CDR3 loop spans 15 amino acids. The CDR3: CASRSGQAGHNEQFF. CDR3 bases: TGTGCCAGCAGATCCGGACAGGCGGGACACAATGAGCAGTTCTTC.

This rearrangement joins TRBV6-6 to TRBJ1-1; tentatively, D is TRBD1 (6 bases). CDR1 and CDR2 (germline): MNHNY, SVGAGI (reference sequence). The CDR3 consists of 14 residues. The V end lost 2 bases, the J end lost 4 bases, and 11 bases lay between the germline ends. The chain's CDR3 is CASSYQGGPTEAFF. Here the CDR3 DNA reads TGTGCCAGCAGTTACCAAGGGGGACCCACTGAAGCTTTCTTT.

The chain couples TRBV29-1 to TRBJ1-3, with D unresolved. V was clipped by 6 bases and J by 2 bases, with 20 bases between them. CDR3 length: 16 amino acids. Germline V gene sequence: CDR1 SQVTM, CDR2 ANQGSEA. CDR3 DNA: TGCAGCGTCGACCGGGCAGGAGGTAATACTGGAAACACCATATATTTT. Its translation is CSVDRAGGNTGNTIYF. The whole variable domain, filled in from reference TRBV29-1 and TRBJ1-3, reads SAVISQKPSRDICQRGTSLTIQCQVDSQVTMMFWYRQQPGQSLTLIATANQGSEATYESGFVIDKFPISRPNLTFSTLTVSNMSPEDSSIYLCSVDRAGGNTGNTIYFGEGSWLTVV.

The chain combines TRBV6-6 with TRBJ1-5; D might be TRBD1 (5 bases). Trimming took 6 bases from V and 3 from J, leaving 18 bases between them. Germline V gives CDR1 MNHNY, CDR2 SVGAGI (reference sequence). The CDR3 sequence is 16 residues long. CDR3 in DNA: TGTGCCAGCAGCCCTGGAACTCAGGGTGCCAATCAGCCCCAGCATTTT. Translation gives CASSPGTQGANQPQHF.

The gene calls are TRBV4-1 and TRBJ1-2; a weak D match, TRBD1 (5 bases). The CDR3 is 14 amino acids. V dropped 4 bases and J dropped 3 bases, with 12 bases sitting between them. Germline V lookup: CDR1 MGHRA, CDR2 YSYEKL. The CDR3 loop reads CASSRGRNDYGYTF. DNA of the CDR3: TGCGCCAGCAGCCGGGGCAGGAATGACTATGGCTACACCTTC.

The DNA of the CDR3 is TGTGCCAGCACGACAGGGAATTACGAGCAGTACTTC. Its protein product is CASTTGNYEQYF. The V gene is TRBV6-5, the J gene TRBJ2-7; 7 nucleotides align to TRBD1. CDR3 size: 12 residues. The J segment lost 4 bases and the V segment lost 7 bases, leaving 4 bases of the junction unmatched. The germline V gene has CDR1 MNHEY and CDR2 SVGAGI.

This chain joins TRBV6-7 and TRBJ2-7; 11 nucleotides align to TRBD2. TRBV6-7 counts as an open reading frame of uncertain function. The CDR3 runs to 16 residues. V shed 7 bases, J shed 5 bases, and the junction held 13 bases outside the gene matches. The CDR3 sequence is CASTNQGSGGAHEQYF. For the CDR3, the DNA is TGTGCCAGCACCAACCAAGGTAGCGGGGGGGCTCACGAGCAGTACTTC.

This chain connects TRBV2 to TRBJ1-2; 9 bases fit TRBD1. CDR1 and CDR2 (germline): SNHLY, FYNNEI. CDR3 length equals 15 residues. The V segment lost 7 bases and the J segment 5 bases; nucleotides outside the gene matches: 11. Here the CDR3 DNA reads TGTGCCAGCACCTCAGGGGGGACAGGGTTTTATGGCTACACCTTC. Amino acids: CASTSGGTGFYGYTF. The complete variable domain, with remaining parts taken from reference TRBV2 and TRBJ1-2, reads EPEVTQTPSHQVTQMGQEVILRCVPISNHLYFYWYRQILGQKVEFLVSFYNNEISEKSEIFDDQFSVERPDGSNFTLKIRSTKLEDSAMYFCASTSGGTGFYGYTFGSGTRLTVV.

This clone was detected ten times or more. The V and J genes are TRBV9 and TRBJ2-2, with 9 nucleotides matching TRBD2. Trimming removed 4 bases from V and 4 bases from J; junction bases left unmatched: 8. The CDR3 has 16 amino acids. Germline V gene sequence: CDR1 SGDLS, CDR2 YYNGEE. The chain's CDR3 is CASSRSGGVSTGELFF. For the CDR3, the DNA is TGTGCCAGCAGCCGTAGCGGGGGAGTCAGCACCGGGGAGCTGTTTTTT.

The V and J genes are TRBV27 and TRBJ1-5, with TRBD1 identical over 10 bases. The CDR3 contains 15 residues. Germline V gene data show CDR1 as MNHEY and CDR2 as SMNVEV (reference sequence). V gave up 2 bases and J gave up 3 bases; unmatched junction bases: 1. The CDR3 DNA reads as TGTGCCAGCAGTTTAGGGACAGGGGCCAATCAGCCCCAGCATTTT. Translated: CASSLGTGANQPQHF.

CDR3 DNA: TGTGCCAGCAGCTTTAAAGTGGGGGGTGAAAAACTGTTTTTT. Translation: CASSFKVGGEKLFF. This chain joins TRBV5-6 and TRBJ1-4, with D maybe TRBD1 (5 bases). Germline loops: CDR1 SGHDT, CDR2 YYEEEE. V was trimmed by 2 bases and J by 7 bases, leaving 12 bases between them. This CDR3 has 14 amino acids.

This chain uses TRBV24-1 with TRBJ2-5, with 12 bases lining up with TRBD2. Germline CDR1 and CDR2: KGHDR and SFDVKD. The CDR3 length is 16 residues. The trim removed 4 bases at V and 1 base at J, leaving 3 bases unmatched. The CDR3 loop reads CATSDPSGGGQETQYF. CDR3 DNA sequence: TGTGCCACCAGTGACCCTAGCGGGGGGGGCCAAGAGACCCAGTACTTC.

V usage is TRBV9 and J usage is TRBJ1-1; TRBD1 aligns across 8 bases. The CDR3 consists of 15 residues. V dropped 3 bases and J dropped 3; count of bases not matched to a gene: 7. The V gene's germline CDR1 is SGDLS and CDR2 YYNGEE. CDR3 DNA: TGTGCCAGCAGCGCGAGACAGGGGCTTGACACTGAAGCTTTCTTT. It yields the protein CASSARQGLDTEAFF. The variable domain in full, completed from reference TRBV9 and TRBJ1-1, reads DSGVTQTPKHLITATGQRVTLRCSPRSGDLSVYWYQQSLDQGLQFLIQYYNGEERAKGNILERFSAQQFPDLHSELNLSSLELGDSALYFCASSARQGLDTEAFFGQGTRLTVV.

The chain's CDR3 is CASSQDYIRGVRGYTF. In DNA, the CDR3 is TGCGCCAGCAGCCAAGATTATATCAGGGGGGTTAGGGGCTACACCTTC. The chain carries TRBV4-3 and TRBJ1-2, with 7 nucleotides matching TRBD1. This CDR3 spans 16 amino acids. V shed 0 bases and J 8 bases; nucleotides not matched to a gene: 12. CDR1 LGHNA and CDR2 YSLEER come from the germline V gene.

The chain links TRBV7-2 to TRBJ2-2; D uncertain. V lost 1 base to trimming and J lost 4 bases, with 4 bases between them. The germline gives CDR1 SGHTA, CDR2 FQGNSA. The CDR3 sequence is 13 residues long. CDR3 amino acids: CASSLGPTGELFF. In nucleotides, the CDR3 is TGTGCCAGCAGCTTAGGGCCCACCGGGGAGCTGTTTTTT.

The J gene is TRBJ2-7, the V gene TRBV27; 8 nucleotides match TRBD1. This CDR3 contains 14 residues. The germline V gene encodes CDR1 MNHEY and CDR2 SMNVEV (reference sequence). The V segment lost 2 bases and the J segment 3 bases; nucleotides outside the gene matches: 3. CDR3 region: CASSLGDRGYEQYF. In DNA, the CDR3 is TGTGCCAGCAGTTTAGGAGACAGGGGCTACGAGCAGTACTTC.

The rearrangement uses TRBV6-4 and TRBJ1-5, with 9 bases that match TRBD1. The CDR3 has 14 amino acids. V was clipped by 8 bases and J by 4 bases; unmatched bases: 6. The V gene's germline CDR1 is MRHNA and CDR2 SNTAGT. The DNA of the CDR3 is TGTGCCAGCTCCCCGACAGGGGGGAATCAGCCCCAGCATTTT. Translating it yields CASSPTGGNQPQHF.

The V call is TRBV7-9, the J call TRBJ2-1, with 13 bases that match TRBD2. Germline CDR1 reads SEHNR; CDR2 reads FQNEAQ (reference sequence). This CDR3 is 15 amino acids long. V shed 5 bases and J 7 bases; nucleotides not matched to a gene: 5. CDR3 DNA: TGTGCCAGCAGCATCGGACTAGCGGGGGAAAATGAGCAGTTCTTC. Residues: CASSIGLAGENEQFF.

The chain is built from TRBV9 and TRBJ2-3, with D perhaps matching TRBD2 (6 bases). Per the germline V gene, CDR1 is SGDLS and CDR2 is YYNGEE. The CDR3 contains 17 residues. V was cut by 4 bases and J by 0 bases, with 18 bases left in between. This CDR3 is CASSHWGESLSTDTQYF. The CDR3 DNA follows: TGTGCCAGCAGCCATTGGGGGGAGTCACTGAGCACAGATACGCAGTATTTT.

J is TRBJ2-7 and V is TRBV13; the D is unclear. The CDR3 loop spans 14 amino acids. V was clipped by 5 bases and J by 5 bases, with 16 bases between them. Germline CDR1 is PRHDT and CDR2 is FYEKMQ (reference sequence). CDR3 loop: CASSHFGSTNEQYF. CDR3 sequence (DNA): TGTGCCAGCAGCCATTTTGGCAGTACGAACGAGCAGTACTTC.

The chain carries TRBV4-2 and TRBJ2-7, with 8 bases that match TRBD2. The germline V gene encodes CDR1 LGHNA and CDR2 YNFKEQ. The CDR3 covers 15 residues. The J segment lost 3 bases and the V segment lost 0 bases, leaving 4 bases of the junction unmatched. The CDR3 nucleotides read TGTGCCAGCAGCCAAGAGGTGACTAGCGTCTACGAGCAGTACTTC. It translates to CASSQEVTSVYEQYF.